This T cell receptor beta chain was documented in a study of T cells in Graves' hyperthyroidism and ophthalmopathy. At least ten counts were recorded for this clonotype. Regions amplified from RNA transcripts were the TCR beta CDR3 regions. When the TCR CDR3 underwent first-round RT-PCR, the HTBI primer set was used. TCRdb passed the multiplex PCR reads through MiXCR, listing each CDR3 protein once. Of 500,000 to 650,000 distinct CDR3 sequences in the sample, about 20% were seen once. Trimming took 6 bases from V and 2 from J; bases not matched to a gene: 11. This CDR3 spans 18 amino acids. CDR1 and CDR2 from the germline V gene are MDHEN and SYDVKM.

The sequenced material came from blood. The sequence was collected from a middle-aged man with Graves' ophthalmopathy. This chain uses TRBV28 with TRBJ2-5, with TRBD2 matching 14 bases. CDR3 in DNA: TGTGCCAGCAGATTCCTAGGACTAGCGGGAGGAGGACAAGAGACCCAGTACTTC. Amino acids: CASRFLGLAGGGQETQYF.